This TCR beta chain was identified in a study of blood T cell repertoires in COVID-19. Study information: The United States, Italy and Spain were the sources of the acute and convalescent COVID-19 samples.

The data were produced by immunoSEQ multiplex PCR, yet TCRdb's version contains in-frame clones alone and is incomplete. The sample shows 150,000 to 200,000 clones, 75% to 90% of them seen only once. Germline loops: CDR1 SGHAT, CDR2 FQDESV (reference sequence). V lost 1 base and J lost 4, with 8 bases in between. This CDR3 is 15 amino acids long. The rearrangement links TRBV11-1 to TRBJ1-6, with D hard to call. The TCR comes from a human donor with acute or convalescent COVID-19. The donor label of this sample is uncertain. Sample: peripheral blood. CDR3 loop: CASSLGTEYNSPLHF. CDR3 DNA: TGTGCCAGCAGCTTAGGTACAGAGTATAATTCACCCCTCCACTTT.